This T cell receptor beta chain is drawn from a study of cytomegalovirus exposure and HLA in healthy donors. This CDR3 comprises 14 residues. The V gene end was trimmed by 4 bases and the J gene end by 8 bases; junction bases not matched to a gene: 5. Germline V gene sequence: CDR1 SGHNT, CDR2 YYREEE (reference sequence). Sequencing was performed with immunoSEQ multiplex PCR; in TCRdb, only in-frame clones are kept and a portion is missing. This repertoire shows about 98,000 clones, about 90% found once; its top ten account for approximately 5.8%. The genes are TRBV5-4 and TRBJ1-4, with 10 bases matching TRBD1. The sequenced sample consisted of PBMCs. This receptor was taken from a man between 18 and 35 years old in good health and CMV-seropositive. DNA for the CDR3: TGTGCCAGCAGCCGACAGGGGGCCGAAGAAAAACTGTTTTTT. Amino acids: CASSRQGAEEKLFF.